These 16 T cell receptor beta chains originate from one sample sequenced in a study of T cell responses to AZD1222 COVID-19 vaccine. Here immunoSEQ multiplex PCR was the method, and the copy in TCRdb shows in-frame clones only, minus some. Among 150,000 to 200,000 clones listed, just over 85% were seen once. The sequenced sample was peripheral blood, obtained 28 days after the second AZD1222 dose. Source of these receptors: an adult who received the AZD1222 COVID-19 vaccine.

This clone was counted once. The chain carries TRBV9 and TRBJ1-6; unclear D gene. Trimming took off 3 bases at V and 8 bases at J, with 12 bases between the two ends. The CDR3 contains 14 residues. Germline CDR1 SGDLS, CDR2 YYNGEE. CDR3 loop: CASSGVTVYSPLHF. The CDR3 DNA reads TGTGCCAGCAGCGGAGTGACGGTTTATTCACCCCTCCACTTT.

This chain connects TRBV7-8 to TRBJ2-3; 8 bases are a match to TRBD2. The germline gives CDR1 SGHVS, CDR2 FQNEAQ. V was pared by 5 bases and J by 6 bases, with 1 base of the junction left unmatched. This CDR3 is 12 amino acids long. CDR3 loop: CASSPGGDTQYF. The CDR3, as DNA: TGTGCCAGCAGCCCGGGGGGGGATACGCAGTATTTT.

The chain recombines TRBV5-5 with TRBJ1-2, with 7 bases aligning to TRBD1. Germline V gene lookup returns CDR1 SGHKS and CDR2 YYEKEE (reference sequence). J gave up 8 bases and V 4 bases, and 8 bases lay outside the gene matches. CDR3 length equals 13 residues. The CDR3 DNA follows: TGTGCCAGCAGCCTCGACAGGGTGGTAGGCTACACCTTC. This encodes CASSLDRVVGYTF. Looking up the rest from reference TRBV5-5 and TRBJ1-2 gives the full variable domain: DAGVTQSPTHLIKTRGQQVTLRCSPISGHKSVSWYQQVLGQGPQFIFQYYEKEERGRGNFPDRFSARQFPNYSSELNVNALLLGDSALYLCASSLDRVVGYTFGSGTRLTVV.

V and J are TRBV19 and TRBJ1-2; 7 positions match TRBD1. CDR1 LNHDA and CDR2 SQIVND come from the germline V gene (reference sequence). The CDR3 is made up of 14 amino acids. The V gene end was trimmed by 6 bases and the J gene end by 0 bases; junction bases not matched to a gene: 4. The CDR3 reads CASRRDRANYGYTF. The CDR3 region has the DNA TGTGCCAGTAGACGGGACAGAGCTAACTATGGCTACACCTTC.

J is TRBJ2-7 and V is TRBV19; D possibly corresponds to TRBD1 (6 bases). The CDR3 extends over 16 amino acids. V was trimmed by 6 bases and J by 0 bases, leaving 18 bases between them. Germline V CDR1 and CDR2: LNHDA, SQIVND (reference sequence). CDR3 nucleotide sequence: TGTGCCAGTAGCGACCCGGGACAAGGGTCCTCCTACGAGCAGTACTTC. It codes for CASSDPGQGSSYEQYF.

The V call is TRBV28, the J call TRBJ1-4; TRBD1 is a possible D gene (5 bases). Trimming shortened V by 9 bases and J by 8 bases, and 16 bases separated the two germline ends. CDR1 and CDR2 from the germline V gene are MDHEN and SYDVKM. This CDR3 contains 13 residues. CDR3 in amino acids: CASTGTIGEKLFF. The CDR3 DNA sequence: TGTGCCAGTACGGGGACTATTGGAGAAAAACTGTTTTTT.

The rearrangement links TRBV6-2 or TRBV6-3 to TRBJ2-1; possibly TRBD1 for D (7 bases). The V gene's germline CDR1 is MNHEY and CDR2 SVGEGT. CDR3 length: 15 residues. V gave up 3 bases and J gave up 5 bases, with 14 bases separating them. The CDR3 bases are TGTGCCAGCAGTTATCGGAGGGGGCTGGACAATGAGCAGTTCTTC. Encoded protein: CASSYRRGLDNEQFF.

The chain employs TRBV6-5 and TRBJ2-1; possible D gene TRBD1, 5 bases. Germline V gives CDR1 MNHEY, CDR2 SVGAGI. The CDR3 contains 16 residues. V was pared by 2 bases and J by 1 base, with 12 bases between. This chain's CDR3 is CASSYPGQGSYNEQFF. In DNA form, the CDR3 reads TGTGCCAGCAGTTACCCCGGTCAGGGTTCCTACAATGAGCAGTTCTTC.

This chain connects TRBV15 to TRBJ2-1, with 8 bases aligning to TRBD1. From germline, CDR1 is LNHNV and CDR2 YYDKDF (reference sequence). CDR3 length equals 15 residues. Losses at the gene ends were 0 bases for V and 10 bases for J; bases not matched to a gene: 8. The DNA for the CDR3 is TGTGCCACCAGCAGAGATAGAACAGGGGGACGAGAGCAGTTCTTC. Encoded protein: CATSRDRTGGREQFF.

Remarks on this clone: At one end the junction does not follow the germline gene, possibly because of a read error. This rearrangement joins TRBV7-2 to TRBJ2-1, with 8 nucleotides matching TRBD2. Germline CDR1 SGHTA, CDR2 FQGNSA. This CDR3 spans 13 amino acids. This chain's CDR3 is CASSLGSGARSIF. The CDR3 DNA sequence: TGTGCCAGCAGCCTAGGTAGCGGGGCCCGCTCTATCTTC.

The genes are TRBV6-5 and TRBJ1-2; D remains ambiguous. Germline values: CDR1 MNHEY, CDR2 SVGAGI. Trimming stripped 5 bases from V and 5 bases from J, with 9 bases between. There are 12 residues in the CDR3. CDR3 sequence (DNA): TGTGCCAGCAGTATTCCGGATTATGGCTACACCTTC. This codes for CASSIPDYGYTF.

In DNA, the CDR3 is TGTGCCAGCAGCCAAGCGGGGCCTCACGAGCAGTACTTC. This encodes CASSQAGPHEQYF. This rearrangement joins TRBV3-1 (or the pseudogene TRBV3-2) to TRBJ2-7, with D tentatively TRBD1 or TRBD2 (5 bases each). CDR3 size: 13 residues. V shed 1 base and J shed 5 bases, with 9 bases lying between them. Germline V CDR1 and CDR2: LGHDT, YNNKEL (reference sequence).

CDR3 region: CASSLPGSEAFF. In DNA, the CDR3 is TGCGCCAGCAGCTTGCCCGGGAGTGAAGCTTTCTTT. The chain has TRBV5-1 and TRBJ1-1; D ambiguous. Trimming removed 1 base at V and 7 bases at J, with 8 bases between. This CDR3 contains 12 residues. CDR1 is SGHRS and CDR2 is YFSETQ in the germline V gene.

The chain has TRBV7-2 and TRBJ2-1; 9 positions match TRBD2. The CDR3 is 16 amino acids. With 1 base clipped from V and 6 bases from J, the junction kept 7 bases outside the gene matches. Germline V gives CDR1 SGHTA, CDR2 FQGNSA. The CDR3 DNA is TGTGCCAGCAGCTTAGGGAGCGGGGGGAGAGGCAATGAGCAGTTCTTC. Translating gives CASSLGSGGRGNEQFF.

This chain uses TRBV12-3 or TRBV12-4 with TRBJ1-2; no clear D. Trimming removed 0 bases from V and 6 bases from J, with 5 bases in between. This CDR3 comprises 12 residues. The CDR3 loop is CASSLALNGYTF. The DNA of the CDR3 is TGTGCCAGCAGTTTAGCCCTAAATGGCTACACCTTC.

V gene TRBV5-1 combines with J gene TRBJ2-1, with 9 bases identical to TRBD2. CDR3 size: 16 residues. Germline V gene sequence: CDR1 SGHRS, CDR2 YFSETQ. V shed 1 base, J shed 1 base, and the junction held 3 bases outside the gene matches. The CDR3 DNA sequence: TGCGCCAGCAGCTTGCGGCGGGGGGGATCCTACAATGAGCAGTTCTTC. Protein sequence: CASSLRRGGSYNEQFF.